These 9 T cell receptor beta chains originate from one sample sequenced in a study of blood T cell repertoires in COVID-19. Assay: immunoSEQ multiplex PCR; the TCRdb copy retains only in-frame clones and omits some. The profile shows some 250,000 clones, about 89% of them singletons. The sequencing sample was made of PBMCs or T cells enriched from blood (not recorded which). These receptors all come from a middle-aged man who had recovered from COVID-19.

The chain recombines TRBV4-1 with TRBJ1-1; D is unresolved. The CDR3 runs to 14 residues. Between the trimmed V and J ends, which lost 2 bases and 2 bases, there was a span of 9 bases. Germline V gene lookup returns CDR1 MGHRA and CDR2 YSYEKL. CDR3 sequence reads: CASSQLVKNTEAFF. The CDR3 DNA reads as TGCGCCAGCAGCCAACTTGTTAAAAACACTGAAGCTTTCTTT.

This sequence joins TRBV5-6 and TRBJ1-2, with 9 nucleotides matching TRBD1. The CDR3 is 15 residues long. V gave up 0 bases and J gave up 11 bases; unmatched junction bases: 11. Germline V CDR1 and CDR2: SGHDT, YYEEEE. The CDR3 bases are TGTGCCAGCAGCTTGGTCCGCGGGACAGGGATTGGGTACACCTTC. The encoded protein is CASSLVRGTGIGYTF.

The chain combines TRBV19 with TRBJ2-7, with TRBD2 matching 8 bases. There are 14 residues in the CDR3. Germline V gene data show CDR1 as LNHDA and CDR2 as SQIVND (reference sequence). V lost 10 bases, J lost 2 bases, and 10 bases stayed unmatched. The CDR3 sequence is CATQAGGGTYEQYF. The CDR3 region has the DNA TGTGCCACTCAGGCCGGCGGGGGGACCTACGAGCAGTACTTC.

The V gene is TRBV9, the J gene TRBJ2-7, with 9 nucleotides matching TRBD2. Looked up from germline, CDR1 is SGDLS and CDR2 is YYNGEE. V dropped 3 bases and J dropped 7; count of bases not matched to a gene: 5. The CDR3 runs 13 residues. CDR3 in DNA: TGTGCCAGCAGCGCCGGACTAGCGCGGGAGCAGTACTTC. As protein: CASSAGLAREQYF.

The chain joins TRBV5-4 to TRBJ1-2, with a possible D match to TRBD1 (6 bases). CDR3 length: 17 amino acids. V was trimmed by 0 bases and J by 0 bases, leaving 15 bases between them. In germline, CDR1 is SGHNT, CDR2 YYREEE (reference sequence). The CDR3 is CASSLEMGQNTNYGYTF. CDR3 in DNA: TGTGCCAGCAGCTTGGAGATGGGACAAAACACTAACTATGGCTACACCTTC. The full variable domain, in which reference TRBV5-4 and TRBJ1-2 provide the parts outside the CDR3, is ETGVTQSPTHLIKTRGQQVTLRCSSQSGHNTVSWYQQALGQGPQFIFQYYREEENGRGNFPPRFSGLQFPNYSSELNVNALELDDSALYLCASSLEMGQNTNYGYTFGSGTRLTVV.

V and J are TRBV27 and TRBJ2-7; 9 positions match TRBD1. Germline V gives CDR1 MNHEY, CDR2 SMNVEV (reference sequence). V lost 2 bases and J lost 7; bases outside the gene matches: 12. The CDR3 length is 16 residues. CDR3 amino acids: CASSLMPGQGRREQYF. As DNA, the CDR3 is TGTGCCAGCAGTTTAATGCCGGGACAGGGAAGAAGGGAGCAGTACTTC.

The table lists this clone with a count of one. This chain uses TRBV6-4 with TRBJ2-2; TRBD1 is a possible D gene (5 bases). V was trimmed by 3 bases and J by 1 base, leaving 12 bases between them. Germline loops: CDR1 MRHNA, CDR2 SNTAGT. The CDR3 spans 16 residues. The CDR3 region is CASSEQSGLNTGELFF. Written as DNA, the CDR3 is TGTGCCAGCAGTGAGCAGTCAGGGTTGAACACCGGGGAGCTGTTTTTT.

The CDR3 is CASSRSRGLSYEQYF. The CDR3 region has the DNA TGTGCCAGCAGTCGATCGAGGGGGCTCTCCTACGAGCAGTACTTC. The chain carries TRBV7-2 and TRBJ2-7; 7 bases are shared with TRBD1. CDR3 length: 15 amino acids. V lost 6 bases, J lost 0 bases, and 8 bases stayed unmatched. Germline loops: CDR1 SGHTA, CDR2 FQGNSA. Drawing the rest from reference TRBV7-2 and TRBJ2-7, the complete variable domain is GAGVSQSPSNKVTEKGKDVELRCDPISGHTALYWYRQSLGQGLEFLIYFQGNSAPDKSGLPSDRFSAERTGGSVSTLTIQRTQQEDSAVYLCASSRSRGLSYEQYFGPGTRLTVT.

This chain uses TRBV5-1 with TRBJ1-1; maybe TRBD1 (5 bases). In germline, CDR1 is SGHRS, CDR2 YFSETQ. This CDR3 contains 15 residues. The V end was cut by 1 base, the J end by 4 bases, with 14 bases between. The CDR3 DNA is TGCGCCAGCAGCTTGCTTGCAGGGCGCGGCACTGAAGCTTTCTTT. Protein sequence: CASSLLAGRGTEAFF. The whole variable domain, remainder taken from reference TRBV5-1 and TRBJ1-1, is KAGVTQTPRYLIKTRGQQVTLSCSPISGHRSVSWYQQTPGQGLQFLFEYFSETQRNKGNFPGRFSGRQFSNSRSEMNVSTLELGDSALYLCASSLLAGRGTEAFFGQGTRLTVV.